A single sample gave rise to the 13 T cell receptor beta chains below, sequenced in a study of CD8 T cells in ankylosing spondylitis. General study results and limits: Within ankylosing spondylitis blood, a TCR beta motif made up of eight or nine highly homologous variants appeared to be characteristic.

TCRdb reprocessed the 5' RACE reads via MiXCR and lists one record per CDR3 protein. The top ten clones hold roughly a third of a sample with 100,000 to 150,000 distinct CDR3 sequences, approximately 17% of them seen once. No antigen is known for these receptors. Sequencing used blood, either unsorted or a sorted T cell fraction (not recorded which). These receptor sequences come from a male donor with ankylosing spondylitis.

This clonotype was seen repeatedly, ten times or more. V is TRBV20-1 and J is TRBJ2-2; a weak D match, TRBD2 (5 bases). The CDR3 is 15 amino acids. The germline V gene encodes CDR1 DFQATT and CDR2 SNEGSKA (reference sequence). Between the trimmed V and J ends, which lost 5 bases and 3 bases, there was a span of 16 bases. The CDR3 DNA sequence: TGCAGTGCTCCCCGCTTTCGGGAAGACACCGGGGAGCTGTTTTTT. Amino acid sequence: CSAPRFREDTGELFF.

V usage is TRBV29-1 and J usage is TRBJ2-2, with D possibly being TRBD1 (6 bases). The V end was cut by 5 bases, the J end by 4 bases, with 8 bases between. Germline CDR1 SQVTM, CDR2 ANQGSEA. This CDR3 region has 12 residues. DNA for the CDR3: TGCAGCGTTCTCAGGGGCACCGGGGAGCTGTTTTTT. It translates to CSVLRGTGELFF.

This clonotype has a single count. The V gene is TRBV6-1, the J gene TRBJ2-7; no definite D call. V lost 1 base to trimming and J lost 3 bases, with 7 bases between them. Germline CDR1 reads MNHNS; CDR2 reads SASEGT. The CDR3 loop spans 13 amino acids. CDR3 residues: CASSEGVDYEQYF. The CDR3 DNA sequence: TGTGCCAGCAGTGAAGGGGTTGACTACGAGCAGTACTTC.

The chain combines TRBV4-2 with TRBJ1-2; no clear D. With 0 bases removed from V and 5 bases from J, the gap between germline ends came to 13 bases. Germline V CDR1 and CDR2: LGHNA, YNFKEQ. This CDR3 is 15 amino acids long. CDR3 region: CASSQEGNSGYGYTF. CDR3 DNA: TGTGCCAGCAGCCAAGAAGGGAACAGCGGGTATGGCTACACCTTC.

There are a few counts of this clonotype. This chain uses TRBV7-9 with TRBJ2-2; D is undetermined. The V gene lost 3 bases and the J gene lost 5 bases, with 10 bases spanning the gap. The length of the CDR3 is 14 residues. The germline V gene has CDR1 SEHNR and CDR2 FQNEAQ (reference sequence). The CDR3 region is CASSFAALTGELFF. CDR3 bases: TGTGCCAGCAGCTTTGCGGCGCTAACCGGGGAGCTGTTTTTT.

There are many counts of this clonotype. This chain links TRBV29-1 with TRBJ2-7; D is undetermined. The germline V gene encodes CDR1 SQVTM and CDR2 ANQGSEA. Trimming took off 2 bases at V and 2 bases at J, with 10 bases between the two ends. This CDR3 comprises 13 residues. CDR3 DNA: TGCAGCGTTGAATTGCCAGCTGCCTACGAGCAGTACTTC. Protein product: CSVELPAAYEQYF.

This clonotype was observed a few times. V and J are TRBV20-1 and TRBJ2-1, with 7 bases fitting TRBD1. The V and J ends lost 5 bases and 6 bases, in that order; junction bases with no gene match: 7. The CDR3 sequence is 13 residues long. CDR1 and CDR2 from the germline V gene are DFQATT and SNEGSKA (reference sequence). The CDR3 here is CSAHPGTANEQFF. The CDR3 DNA reads as TGCAGTGCTCATCCCGGGACAGCCAATGAGCAGTTCTTC.

CDR3 DNA sequence: TGTGCCACCGGTGGGCAGGGAGCTTACGAGCAGTACTTC. Translating gives CATGGQGAYEQYF. The gene calls are TRBV28 and TRBJ2-7; TRBD1 or TRBD2 may be the D gene (5 bases each). The CDR3 loop spans 13 amino acids. V lost 10 bases and J 4 bases, leaving 17 bases between the germline ends. Looked up from germline, CDR1 is MDHEN and CDR2 is SYDVKM.

The table lists this clonotype with a few counts. The V and J genes are TRBV4-1 and TRBJ2-7; 8 nucleotides line up with TRBD2. The V gene end was trimmed by 4 bases and the J gene end by 3 bases; junction bases not matched to a gene: 11. The CDR3 runs to 16 residues. Germline CDR1 and CDR2: MGHRA and YSYEKL. The CDR3 sequence is CASSPGIAGLLYEQYF. The CDR3, as DNA: TGCGCCAGCAGCCCCGGGATAGCGGGATTACTCTACGAGCAGTACTTC.

This sequence joins TRBV3-1 and TRBJ2-1; D call uncertain. The CDR3 has 9 residues. Germline V CDR1 and CDR2: LGHDT, YNNKEL (reference sequence). V lost 9 bases and J 13 bases, leaving 10 bases between the germline ends. The CDR3 loop is CARAPIQFF. Written as DNA, the CDR3 is TGTGCCAGAGCCCCGATACAGTTCTTC.

In this sample, this clonotype turned up a few times. This rearrangement joins TRBV10-3 to TRBJ2-5; maybe TRBD1 (5 bases). Per germline, CDR1 ENHRY and CDR2 SYGVKD. The ends were cut back, 2 bases at V and 7 bases at J, with 11 bases in the middle. There are 13 residues in the CDR3. The CDR3 loop is CAISEASQGTQYF. The CDR3 DNA is TGTGCCATCAGTGAGGCTAGTCAGGGGACCCAGTACTTC.

The chain employs TRBV27 and TRBJ2-1; D unclear. Germline-derived CDR1 and CDR2 are MNHEY and SMNVEV (reference sequence). V was cut by 3 bases and J by 4 bases, with 10 bases left in between. The CDR3 totals 14 residues. The CDR3 DNA follows: TGTGCCAGCAGTTTCTCTGGCCGATACAATGAGCAGTTCTTC. It codes for CASSFSGRYNEQFF.

V is TRBV4-2 and J is TRBJ1-1; weak D call: TRBD1 (5 bases). CDR1 and CDR2 from the germline V gene are LGHNA and YNFKEQ. The CDR3 consists of 14 residues. The germline V and J ends were trimmed by 3 bases and 3 bases, with 11 bases remaining between them. The CDR3 reads CASSQRGGDTEAFF. CDR3 sequence (DNA): TGTGCCAGCAGCCAGCGGGGGGGGGACACTGAAGCTTTCTTT.